This is a list of T cell receptor beta chains from one sample in a study of PD-1 blockade in mismatch repair-deficient tumors. The protocol was immunoSEQ multiplex PCR, while the TCRdb copy is restricted to in-frame clones and leaves out a portion. The sample shows around 120,000 clones, about 86% of them seen only once. Sequences were derived from peripheral blood, sampled 44 weeks after starting pembrolizumab. These TCRs come from an adult with mismatch repair-deficient cancer. Each CDR3 is given with its conserved first and last residue. Size values are once, few and many counts, or a class for expanded clones, and some rows have none.

V gene,clone size,J gene,CDR3 length,CDR3 protein
TRBV7-9,NA,TRBJ1-1,14,CASSLGLGPAEAFF
TRBV18,NA,TRBJ2-3,15,CASSRREPSTDTQYF
TRBV6-5,NA,TRBJ2-7,14,CASSYGRGPYEQYF
TRBV6-5,NA,TRBJ2-5,15,CASRAGRRHQETQYF
TRBV28,NA,TRBJ2-7,17,CASSVHRWGQGSYEQYF
TRBV25-1,NA,TRBJ1-4,14,CASSDQGANEKLFF
TRBV21-1,NA,TRBJ2-4,18,CASSKPADRSSAKNIQYF
TRBV11-2,NA,TRBJ2-7,14,CASSFRDGDYEQYF
TRBV7-2,once,TRBJ2-7,15,CASTVNRLAAYEQYF
TRBV28,NA,TRBJ2-3,15,CASTAGTTSTDTQYF
TRBV4-1,NA,TRBJ2-7,17,CASSLEGQQGGGYEQYF
TRBV18,NA,TRBJ2-7,13,CASSPNRVHEQYF
TRBV30,NA,TRBJ2-5,17,CAWCPAPLDVRGETQYF
TRBV28,NA,TRBJ2-3,15,CASSLTIGSTDTQYF
TRBV6-5,few,TRBJ2-3,13,CASRETGRDTQYF
TRBV6-1,NA,TRBJ2-3,13,CASSDRQGDTQYF
TRBV6-6,NA,TRBJ1-2,11,CASKGAYGYTF
TRBV18,few,TRBJ2-2,15,CASSPPGPNTGELFF
TRBV30,NA,TRBJ2-2,17,CAWSAQLAGGPTGELFF
TRBV4-3,once,TRBJ2-2,17,CASSQASGDPNTGELFF
TRBV29-1,NA,TRBJ2-3,14,CSVEPPGSTDTQYF
TRBV18,NA,TRBJ1-1,14,CASSRGRTNTEAFF
TRBV10-3,few,TRBJ1-1,14,CAIWDLHMNTEAFF
TRBV6-1,NA,TRBJ1-2,16,CASSEPGGRGFMGYTF
TRBV28,NA,TRBJ2-1,15,CASSSDRGGRNEQFF
TRBV4-1,NA,TRBJ2-5,17,CASSQVSLAGAQETQYF
TRBV5-1,NA,TRBJ2-7,13,CASSLGLTYEQYF
TRBV7-9,NA,TRBJ2-3,13,CASSLGARDTQYF
TRBV6-1,NA,TRBJ2-3,14,CASEGGEGGDTQYF
TRBV29-1,NA,TRBJ1-2,13,CSVGDRANYGYTF
TRBV15,NA,TRBJ2-3,11,CATSRAGTQYF
TRBV6-4,NA,TRBJ2-6,20,CASSSGFGGSLRSGANVLTF
TRBV5-1,NA,TRBJ2-5,15,CASSASTGGQETQYF
TRBV28,NA,TRBJ2-3,15,CASSLTGQGYRTQYF
TRBV19,NA,TRBJ2-3,15,CASSIMLAGADTQYF
TRBV13,NA,TRBJ1-2,17,CASSLALLSRRNYGYTF
TRBV6-5,once,TRBJ1-5,15,CASSLRQGIHQPQHF
TRBV11-3,NA,TRBJ2-5,15,CASSFRTGGAETQYF
TRBV29-1,NA,TRBJ2-3,16,CSAHGTSGESTDTQYF
TRBV5-1,once,TRBJ2-7,16,CASSWSPASGSYEQYF
TRBV7-9,NA,TRBJ1-1,13,CASSLEAGTEAFF
TRBV5-1,NA,TRBJ2-7,16,CASSLAFDRDNYEQYF